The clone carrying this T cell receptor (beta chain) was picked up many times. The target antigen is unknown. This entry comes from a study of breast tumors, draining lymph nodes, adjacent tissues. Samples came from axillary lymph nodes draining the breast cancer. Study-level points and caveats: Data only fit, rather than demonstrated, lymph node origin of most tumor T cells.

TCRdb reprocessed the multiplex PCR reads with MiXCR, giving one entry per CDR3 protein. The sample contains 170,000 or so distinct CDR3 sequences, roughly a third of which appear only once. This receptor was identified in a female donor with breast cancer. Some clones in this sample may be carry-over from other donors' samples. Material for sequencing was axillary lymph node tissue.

CDR3 DNA: TGTGCCAGCAGTTTTGAAGGGGCGAATGAAAAACTGTTTTTT. This gives the protein CASSFEGANEKLFF. This chain uses TRBV27 with TRBJ1-4, with D possibly being TRBD1 (5 bases). Trimming took off 3 bases at V and 5 bases at J, with 10 bases between the two ends. Per germline, CDR1 MNHEY and CDR2 SMNVEV (reference sequence). The CDR3 covers 14 residues.